This T cell receptor beta chain was sequenced during a study of graft-versus-host responses after intestinal transplantation. Processing released intraepithelial and lamina propria lymphocytes from the graft tissue. Only in-frame clones appear in the TCRdb table, and some are missing; sequencing was by immunoSEQ multiplex PCR. The sample contains around 13,000 clones, around 74% of which appear only once. With 5 bases removed from V and 2 bases from J, the gap between germline ends came to 17 bases. The CDR3 totals 16 residues. Germline values: CDR1 LNHDA, CDR2 SQIVND (reference sequence). The V call is TRBV19, the J call TRBJ2-3, with D perhaps TRBD1 (7 bases). This receptor was taken from a human patient who received an intestinal transplant, so some T cells may come from the graft donor. Sequenced material: ileum tissue, taken 16 days after intestinal transplant. The CDR3 nucleotides read TGTGCCAGTAGTCCCTGGACAGGAGGGCTCACAGATACGCAGTATTTT. It codes for CASSPWTGGLTDTQYF.